This T cell receptor (beta chain) was profiled in a study of cytomegalovirus exposure and HLA in healthy donors (dated 2017 in TCRdb). Regarding the study in general: In an earlier analysis of about 560 of the donors, about 260 Gb of sequence data and 120 million or so unique TCR beta sequences from 150 million to 200 million T cells were reported. Class I and class II HLA loci were covered by the typing at four-digit resolution. The later analysis used no new phenotypic data to find candidate immune exposures, relying instead on TCR beta sequences and their occurrence across donors. Of the 300 to 400 genotyped donors, approximately 82% fell in the genetic ancestry cluster associated with self-reported Caucasian donors. To predict cytomegalovirus infection status, the study brought together high-throughput TCR immunosequencing, statistical association of individual TCRs with disease status, and machine learning. Every discovery cohort repertoire had been produced on one sequencing platform. Among 398 genotyped donors of the cohort, an average of 235,054 unique TCR beta nucleotide sequences were sequenced per donor, about a sixth of them non-productive. The T cell repertoires of 666 subjects were profiled by immunosequencing and related to cytomegalovirus serostatus. A separate validation cohort of approximately 120 different subjects was used in addition to the approximately 610-subject first cohort. Alongside the repertoire data, information on donor age, sex, ethnicity and CMV serostatus was compiled. The study was designed to test whether signatures of past pathogen exposure could be identified by cataloging public T cell receptors. Approximately 310 gigabases of sequencing data and 70 million to 100 million unique TCR sequences were included in an early release covering about 700 HLA-typed donors. To study patterns of TCR occurrence, a later analysis re-analyzed previously published TCR beta repertoires from 666 donors and added high-resolution HLA genotyping. In a later genetic analysis, genome-wide SNP genotypes for about 65% of the roughly 670 donors were used, and that subset was treated as a discovery cohort. An earlier analysis of more than 450 of the donors used high-throughput TCR beta sequencing to judge whether each TCR beta V gene segment behaved as functional or pseudogenic. The number of typed donors differed by locus: about 620-640 for A, B, C, DRB1 and DQB1; some 540 for DQA1; around 580 for DPA1; and around 490 for DPB1. Five DR-DQ haplotypes were treated as single units for association and clustering because of strong linkage in the cohort.

Receptor libraries were prepared by the immunoSEQ multiplex PCR assay. For the multiplex PCR, a mixture combining 60 forward primers for TCR Vbeta segments and 13 reverse primers for TCR Jbeta segments was used. The CDR3 region of rearranged TCR beta genes was amplified from genomic DNA by a multiplex PCR assay. The amplified TCR beta libraries were sequenced on the Illumina HiSeq System as 87-base-pair reads. Per the authors' processing: A later analysis counted 75 million to 100 million unique TCR beta chains across the 600 to 850 repertoires, and 9 million to 14 million of these chains were shared by at least two donors. To remove PCR and sequencing errors, raw reads were error-corrected and collapsed into unique sequences using a nearest-neighbor algorithm that merged closely related sequences. V, D and J gene segments were assigned by aligning CDR3 sequences to IMGT reference sequences. Each retained sequence needed at least a six-nucleotide match to both a V gene segment and a J gene segment. A rearrangement counted as productive if the CDR3 had no stop codons and remained in frame with V and J, and every other rearrangement counted as non-productive. Following IMGT convention, CDR3 was defined as the stretch from the second conserved V-encoded cysteine to the conserved J-encoded phenylalanine. The earlier analysis of 587 of the donors excluded any sequence lacking an unambiguous match to a single V gene segment. An earlier analysis of approximately 590 of the donors classified V segments as functional when productive rearrangements were above 56.7% and as segregating when the standard deviation between donors was above 5%. To diagnose cytomegalovirus status from the catalog of TCR beta chain sequences, a statistical classification framework was built. V and J gene assignment, in a later analysis, came from comparing TCR nucleotide sequences with IMGT/GENE-DB human TR gene sequences. Using the TCRdist pipeline, a later analysis assigned CDR3 sequences along with most-parsimonious VDJ recombination scenarios. In a later analysis, every TCR beta chain was defined by the combination of its CDR3 amino acid sequence and its V-gene family, and reads without a unique V-gene family were dropped. A later analysis removed 500 to 650 highly shared, low-generation-probability nucleotide sequences to deal with suspected cross-contamination and a sequencing artifact. For each public chain, a later analysis derived a clonal expansion index from normalized ranks of inferred template counts within each repertoire. Generation probabilities in a later analysis came from a VDJ recombination model fitted to out-of-frame rearrangements, and those results were checked against IGoR. Hypergeometric tests were used in a later analysis to score TCR-TCR, TCR-HLA and TCR-CMV co-occurrence, with a repertoire-size bias correction applied to the TCR pairs. A later analysis estimated false discovery rates by permuting HLA or CMV assignments 20 times. A later analysis grouped co-occurring TCRs with DBSCAN, adding TCRdist sequence similarity when clustering within HLA-allele-positive subsets. Repertoires with fewer than 30,000 or more than 120,000 public chains, plus five repertoires with anomalous nucleotide sharing, were excluded from co-occurrence clustering. TCRdb holds this immuneACCESS table with in-frame rearrangements only. Some clones are missing; in checked studies, unresolved V genes explain under half, and the rest has no known cause. V and J calls and clone size are as listed in that table; D and trimming were resolved from the DNA. For this sample there are about 100,000 clones; more than 60% appear just once. Around 5% of the sample goes to the ten largest clones.

This clone has just one count. The antigen it recognizes is unknown. There are no base qualities to consult, and no much larger clone falls within one base. The cohort consisted of approximately 690 healthy bone marrow donors. Cohort members were all nominally healthy when sampled, although unrecorded immune exposures were likely present. The donor tested CMV seropositive and was one of the 289 seropositive cohort members. Every donor gave a peripheral blood sample, and the peripheral blood mononuclear cells from that sample were used for TCR beta sequencing. The Qiagen DNeasy Blood Extraction Kit was used to extract genomic DNA from the blood cell samples. Summary of the overall study and its limitations: The authors suggested that the approach could potentially be generalized to other disease states and immunological phenotypes. In a later genetic analysis, fewer N-insertions in productive TCRs were reported among donors in an Asian-associated ancestry cluster than the approximately 670-donor mean. In a later analysis, several top co-occurrence clusters were reported to appear linked to parvovirus B19, influenza, CMV and Epstein-Barr virus. This cohort had only TCR beta chains sequenced, and the lack of alpha or paired-chain data limited which features could be detected. Cytomegalovirus status was reported to be diagnosed by the classifier with high specificity and sensitivity in both the original and validation cohorts. The sequencing pipeline was judged likely to have produced a cluster of highly shared sequence variants as a technical artifact. Because the 87-base-pair reads could not distinguish some IMGT-functional V segments, including TRBV6-2 and TRBV6-3, those segments were excluded. Most CMV-associated TCR beta chains appeared to be HLA-restricted in a later analysis, and the HLA associations seemed to be driven largely by CMV exposure. HLA typing was unavailable for some donors at each locus, so association tests used only the typed subset. Linkage disequilibrium might explain the correlated functional status among segregating V segments, but an unknown experimental factor could not be ruled out. A later analysis found that HLA-associated TCR beta chains were more clonally expanded and had lower generation probabilities than equally common non-associated chains. Across donors, most TCR sequences were observed very rarely, whereas some public TCRs were present in many individuals. An association between a missense DCLRE1C variant and V-gene and J-gene trimming of TCR beta chains was found in a later genetic analysis and replicated in an independent cohort. The earlier analysis of approximately 560 of the donors excluded roughly 17 rarely observed V segments, including chromosome 9 orphons, because counts were too low. Presence/absence analyses assumed roughly uniform sequencing depth across donors, an assumption that may not hold. CMV serostatus was the only immune exposure information available for the cohort. A further reported finding was that TCR beta sequences accurately predicted the HLA-A and HLA-B alleles for most subjects in the first cohort. According to a later analysis, TCR association rates differed among HLA loci, with DRB1 alleles showing the most associated TCRs and HLA-C alleles showing the fewest. A later analysis associated approximately 17,000 TCR beta sequences with specific HLA alleles at a false discovery rate of 0.05. The study gave a list of 150 to 200 TCR beta chains associated with cytomegalovirus. An earlier analysis of roughly 570 of the donors showed that most TCR beta V segments appeared in productive rearrangements either about 90% or about 30% of the time, which broadly matched IMGT annotations. A few of the identified cytomegalovirus-associated TCR beta chains were confirmed in vitro to be specific for cytomegalovirus antigens. Assigning TCR associations to individual alleles was difficult when HLA alleles, especially DR and DQ, strongly co-occurred.

CDR1 and CDR2, looked up from the germline V gene (reference sequence), are PRHDT and FYEKMQ. The junction carries 9 bases between V and J, which are trimmed by 5 bases and 1 base respectively. The CDR3 numbers 13 residues from cysteine through phenylalanine. Left in the record is the CDR3 DNA by itself, 39 bases read in frame from the first base. What was sequenced was PBMCs. This receptor was obtained from a woman under 30 in good health and CMV-seropositive. The rearrangement combines TRBV13 with TRBJ2-7, with the D gene not clear enough to name. The CDR3 amino acid sequence is: CASSAWRSYEQYF. In nucleotides, the sequence is TGTGCCAGCAGCGCATGGAGATCCTACGAGCAGTACTTC.